This T cell receptor (beta chain) was profiled in a study of cytomegalovirus exposure and HLA in healthy donors (dated by TCRdb to 2015 to 2018). For context, the study as a whole: The 700 or so repertoires of the first cohort and the roughly 120 validation repertoires were produced on the same platform, according to a later analysis. The study aimed to test whether signatures of past pathogen exposure could be identified by cataloging public T cell receptors. Along with the approximately 700-subject first cohort, a separate validation cohort of over 90 different subjects was used. To predict cytomegalovirus infection status, the study combined high-throughput TCR immunosequencing, statistical association of individual TCRs with disease status, and machine learning. The study at large found these results: In vitro tests confirmed that a few of the cytomegalovirus-associated TCR beta chains recognize cytomegalovirus antigens. It was suggested by the authors that the approach could potentially be generalized to other disease states and immunological phenotypes. The classifier was reported to diagnose cytomegalovirus status with high specificity and sensitivity in both the original cohort and the validation cohort. Across donors, most TCR sequences were observed very rarely, whereas some public TCRs were present in many individuals. A later analysis lacked HLA typing for the validation cohort, so it scored co-occurrence in that cohort across all 110 or so repertoires. A total of 150 or so TCR beta chains were listed by the study as associated with cytomegalovirus. Subsequent analysis determined that TCRs grouped into clusters in the first cohort also showed a tendency toward co-occurrence across the 90 to 150 validation repertoires, and 94% of cluster scores exceeded 0.

There are 14 amino acids in the CDR3, from cysteine to phenylalanine inclusive. Only the CDR3 part of the read is kept: 42 bases, read in frame from the first base. At the junction V is shortened by 1 base and J by 5 bases; bases outside the gene matches: 4. The germline V gene gives CDR1 as SGHRS and CDR2 as YFSETQ. The donors belonged to the validation cohort of about 110 subjects, which was separate from the 666-subject first cohort. In this sample, this clone turned up once. This receptor's antigen is unknown. Base qualities are not provided; no much larger clone lies one nucleotide away. Library preparation used the immunoSEQ multiplex PCR assay. The authors' analysis ran thus. A statistical classification framework was built for diagnosing cytomegalovirus status from the catalog of TCR beta chain sequences. The table comes from immuneACCESS by way of TCRdb, which keeps in-frame sequences with V and J called. Part of the clones is missing from these tables; in studies checked, under half for an unresolved V gene and the rest for unknown reasons. Clone size and the V and J calls come from that table; the DNA yielded D and trimming. The sample table lists some 170,000 clones, 75% to 90% of them with a count of one. More than 2% of the sample rests with the top ten.

The sequence was collected from a woman between 18 and 29 years old in good health and CMV-seronegative. The sequence is built from TRBV5-1 and TRBJ2-5, and TRBD2 matches 8 of the central bases. The sample comprised PBMCs. The nucleotides read TGCGCCAGCAGCTTGCGGGGGGGTGTGGAGACCCAGTACTTC. Its protein is CASSLRGGVETQYF.